Shown below are 12 T cell receptor beta chains from a single sample sequenced in a study of CD8 T cells in ankylosing spondylitis. TCRdb reprocessed the 5' RACE reads via MiXCR and lists one record per CDR3 protein. Here the sample spans 250,000 or so distinct CDR3 sequences, more than 20% being singletons. The source material was blood, either unsorted or a sorted T cell fraction (not recorded which). Receptors were obtained from a male donor with ankylosing spondylitis or in good health (not recorded which).

This clonotype was counted only a few times. The rearrangement joins TRBV3-1 to TRBJ1-2; D is unresolved. CDR1 is LGHDT and CDR2 is YNNKEL in the germline V gene (reference sequence). The CDR3 consists of 16 residues. Trimming cost V 2 bases and J 6 bases, with 19 bases left between them. The CDR3 bases are TGTGCCAGCAGCCAACCCGTAGTTGGGGTCGACGATGGCTACACCTTC. Its protein product is CASSQPVVGVDDGYTF.

This clonotype has a count of ten or more. The chain uses TRBV3-1 and TRBJ1-2; unclear D gene. This CDR3 spans 15 amino acids. The germline V gene has CDR1 LGHDT and CDR2 YNNKEL (reference sequence). Trimming pared 3 bases from V and 5 bases from J, leaving 16 bases between. The CDR3 region has the DNA TGTGCCAGCAGCCACCTCAGGCCTCGTGGGTATGGCTACACCTTC. Amino acids: CASSHLRPRGYGYTF.

The sample holds many counts of this clonotype. The chain employs TRBV20-1 and TRBJ1-1, with D possibly being TRBD1 (5 bases). The germline V and J ends were trimmed by 6 bases and 5 bases, with 13 bases remaining between them. This CDR3 has 12 amino acids. Germline CDR1 and CDR2: DFQATT and SNEGSKA (reference sequence). CDR3 in DNA: TGCAGTGCGACTCAGGGTCAGACTGAAGCTTTCTTT. It codes for CSATQGQTEAFF.

This clonotype showed up many times. The V gene is TRBV20-1, the J gene TRBJ1-1; unclear D gene. This CDR3 spans 13 amino acids. Germline lookup yields CDR1 DFQATT and CDR2 SNEGSKA (reference sequence). V was shortened by 3 bases and J by 6 bases, with 14 bases between the two germline ends. This CDR3 reads CSASTGGYAEAFF. The CDR3 DNA follows: TGCAGTGCTAGCACGGGAGGGTACGCTGAAGCTTTCTTT.

At least ten counts were recorded for this clonotype. J is TRBJ1-2 and V is TRBV12-3 or TRBV12-4, with D possibly TRBD1 on 5 matching bases. Trimming stripped 4 bases from V and 8 bases from J, with 8 bases between. This CDR3 comprises 11 residues. The CDR3 is CASSSRGGYTF. For the CDR3, the DNA is TGTGCCAGCAGTTCAAGGGGCGGCTACACCTTC.

The sample holds one count of this clonotype. The CDR3 here is CASSQDGAETEKLFF. The CDR3 DNA follows: TGTGCCAGCAGCCAAGATGGGGCAGAAACTGAAAAACTGTTTTTT. This chain uses TRBV3-1 with TRBJ1-4; tentative D call: TRBD1 (5 bases). The V and J ends lost 0 bases and 7 bases respectively, with 12 bases between them. The CDR3 has 15 amino acids. Looked up from germline, CDR1 is LGHDT and CDR2 is YNNKEL (reference sequence).

This clonotype showed up many times. The chain is built from TRBV5-1 and TRBJ2-1; D not certain. The CDR3 is 11 amino acids. The V end was cut by 7 bases, the J end by 5 bases, with 7 bases between. Per germline, CDR1 SGHRS and CDR2 YFSETQ. The CDR3: CASHRNNEQFF. CDR3 coding DNA: TGCGCCAGCCACCGGAACAATGAGCAGTTCTTC.

The chain carries TRBV19 and TRBJ2-6; D remains ambiguous. Germline CDR1 LNHDA, CDR2 SQIVND (reference sequence). This CDR3 comprises 14 residues. The ends were cut back, 5 bases at V and 1 base at J, with 6 bases in the middle. CDR3 in amino acids: CASSVGSGANVLTF. The CDR3 DNA follows: TGTGCCAGTAGTGTGGGGTCTGGGGCCAACGTCCTGACTTTC.

This clonotype was detected ten times or more. The chain carries TRBV3-1 and TRBJ1-6; weak D call: TRBD1 (6 bases). This CDR3 comprises 15 residues. Trimming removed 6 bases at V and 10 bases at J, with 19 bases between. CDR1 and CDR2 from the germline V gene are LGHDT and YNNKEL (reference sequence). The CDR3 DNA follows: TGTGCCAGCAGAGACCGGGACAAAGGATCCTCACCCCTCCACTTT. Translated: CASRDRDKGSSPLHF.

The gene calls are TRBV2 and TRBJ1-1; D is uncertain. The V end lost 7 bases, the J end lost 6 bases, and 15 bases lay between the germline ends. The length of the CDR3 is 13 residues. In germline, CDR1 is SNHLY, CDR2 FYNNEI. Here the CDR3 reads CASTETPLAEAFF. The CDR3 DNA sequence: TGTGCCAGCACCGAAACGCCCCTCGCTGAAGCTTTCTTT.

V and J are TRBV5-5 and TRBJ2-5, with D possibly called TRBD1 or TRBD2 (5 bases each). The CDR3 loop spans 15 amino acids. The V end lost 1 base, the J end lost 2 bases, and 12 bases lay between the germline ends. Per the germline V gene, CDR1 is SGHKS and CDR2 is YYEKEE (reference sequence). CDR3 in DNA: TGTGCCAGCAGCTTGAGGGACGTCCAGCAAGAGACCCAGTACTTC. This encodes CASSLRDVQQETQYF.

This clonotype appeared a few times. The chain couples TRBV9 to TRBJ2-1; D is ambiguous. From germline, CDR1 is SGDLS and CDR2 YYNGEE. Trimming took 4 bases from V and 5 from J, leaving 10 bases between them. This CDR3 is 13 amino acids long. The CDR3 nucleotides read TGTGCCAGCAGCTTTCAGGCCCACAATGAGCAGTTCTTC. Amino acids: CASSFQAHNEQFF.